This is a list of T cell receptor beta chains from one sample in a study of CD4 T cells in relation to SARS-CoV-2 and coronaviruses. Data came from immunoSEQ multiplex PCR; TCRdb stores just in-frame clones and leaves some out. This sample yields 35,000 to 40,000 clones, of which 77% are seen a single time; around 21% belongs to the top ten. No antigen has been identified for these receptors. Source material: memory CD4+ T cells from PBMCs, cultured in vitro. All receptors derive from an adult with COVID-19. CDR3s leave out the opening cysteine and the closing phenylalanine or tryptophan. A D gene is named only where the DNA matches it firmly.

D gene,V gene,J gene,CDR3 protein
NA,TRBV18,TRBJ1-1,ASSPSIATEAF
NA,TRBV30,TRBJ1-4,ASPTETNEKLF
TRBD2,TRBV14,TRBJ2-1,ASSAGGPHEQF
NA,TRBV5-1,TRBJ2-1,ASSLEGSVGIGEQF
NA,TRBV3-1/TRBV3-2,TRBJ2-3,ASSSRGLTRSTDTQY
NA,TRBV27,TRBJ1-4,ASSLEGREKLF
TRBD2,TRBV7-2,TRBJ2-5,ASSLARSLAGAYQETQY
NA,TRBV9,TRBJ2-3,ASSVESRTDTQY
NA,TRBV4-3,TRBJ2-1,ASSQELTSRHNEQF
TRBD1,TRBV27,TRBJ1-2,ASSLQGVDGYGYT
TRBD1,TRBV5-1,TRBJ2-7,ASSPDRGPYEQY
NA,TRBV5-1,TRBJ1-2,ASSLSGGNYGYT
NA,TRBV2,TRBJ2-7,ASRETSSEQY
NA,TRBV5-1,TRBJ1-3,ASSTPTGTSGNTIY
NA,TRBV3-1/TRBV3-2,TRBJ1-1,ASSQDGSRMNTEAF
TRBD1,TRBV5-1,TRBJ2-1,ASSSTGTGMDNEQF
NA,TRBV5-4,TRBJ1-3,ASSLGRGGSGNTIY
NA,TRBV7-2,TRBJ1-5,ASSPEGTLNQPQH
TRBD2,TRBV5-6,TRBJ2-1,ASRRLASGRAETEF
TRBD1,TRBV28,TRBJ1-5,ASSFGTGGRNSNQPQH
NA,TRBV11-2,TRBJ2-1,ASRRRENNEQF
NA,TRBV7-2,TRBJ1-3,ASSPMGGNTIY
TRBD2,TRBV27,TRBJ2-7,ASSPRTSGGLQY
NA,TRBV13,TRBJ2-5,ASSALDDITETQY
NA,TRBV19,TRBJ2-4,ASSISGTQY
TRBD1,TRBV7-9,TRBJ2-5,ASSLWLRDRADETQY
TRBD2,TRBV5-1,TRBJ2-3,ASEASGRSTDTQY
NA,TRBV6-4,TRBJ2-5,ASSLTSSSETQY
NA,TRBV12-3/TRBV12-4,TRBJ2-3,ASSPGNTQY
TRBD1,TRBV28,TRBJ2-6,ASSDRVSGANVLT
NA,TRBV28,TRBJ2-7,ASRGVGQGTYEQY
TRBD2,TRBV7-3,TRBJ2-2,ASSPRPRGLAGPANTGELF
NA,TRBV19,TRBJ1-5,ASSRGTGYYSNQPQH
TRBD1,TRBV27,TRBJ2-7,ASRRTGSSYEQY
NA,TRBV30,TRBJ1-3,ATTLRSGNTIY
TRBD2,TRBV19,TRBJ2-3,ASSLTSGSAVGTDTQY
TRBD1,TRBV5-1,TRBJ1-1,ASSLGTGLATEAF
TRBD1,TRBV6-5,TRBJ2-5,ASRLPTGVGETQY
NA,TRBV15,TRBJ2-7,ATSRAPGTLAYEQY
NA,TRBV11-3,TRBJ2-1,ASSPGGPSYNEQF
NA,TRBV12-3/TRBV12-4,TRBJ2-7,ASSFAQGREQY
NA,TRBV6-5,TRBJ2-5,ASRDSIAQETQY
NA,TRBV19,TRBJ2-3,ASSTLGGKAPDTQY
NA,TRBV4-2,TRBJ1-1,ASSQVNTAMNTEAF
TRBD2,TRBV6-5,TRBJ2-5,ASSYFGLAGGETQY
NA,TRBV10-3,TRBJ2-5,AISEFEVEYQETQY
NA,TRBV5-1,TRBJ2-7,ASRPGLGGEHAQY
TRBD2,TRBV5-1,TRBJ2-3,ASSQGLAVILTDTQY
NA,TRBV6-5,TRBJ2-3,ASSYGVLDTDTQY
NA,TRBV28,TRBJ2-7,ASSFTGSSYEQY
NA,TRBV15,TRBJ2-5,ATSRFEVVGWPETQY
NA,TRBV19,TRBJ1-1,ASSIEWAAREAF
TRBD2,TRBV7-3,TRBJ2-2,ASSFGWTSGYNTGELF
NA,TRBV27,TRBJ2-3,ASSPQRRADTQY
TRBD1,TRBV29-1,TRBJ1-1,SADRGGTEAF
TRBD2,TRBV30,TRBJ2-5,AWNPTRTSGRGTQY
NA,TRBV4-1,TRBJ1-2,ASSQLEGGVGYT
TRBD1,TRBV7-9,TRBJ2-5,ASRYRGVQETQY
TRBD1,TRBV24-1,TRBJ1-5,ATSDSPLDRGLSNQPQH